The 16 T cell receptor beta chains given below trace back to one sample, sequenced in a study of blood T cell repertoires in COVID-19. The data were produced by immunoSEQ multiplex PCR, yet TCRdb's version contains in-frame clones alone and is incomplete. The sample holds around 190,000 clones, approximately 80% seen once. Sample: peripheral blood. These receptors all come from a woman in her forties with COVID-19, enrolled during active disease.

The chain links TRBV4-1 to TRBJ2-2; 9 positions match TRBD1. V dropped 5 bases and J dropped 5; count of bases not matched to a gene: 9. The CDR3 extends over 16 amino acids. Germline-derived CDR1 and CDR2 are MGHRA and YSYEKL. In DNA, the CDR3 is TGCGCCAGCAGCGCACCGGGACAGGGAGTTACCGGGGAGCTGTTTTTT. The encoded protein is CASSAPGQGVTGELFF.

The CDR3, as DNA: TGTGCCAGTAGTATAGATCGGAGGCACAATCAGCCCCAGCATTTT. Amino acids: CASSIDRRHNQPQHF. The genes are TRBV19 and TRBJ1-5; no clear D gene. The V end was cut by 0 bases, the J end by 3 bases, with 9 bases between. This CDR3 contains 15 residues. The V gene's germline CDR1 is LNHDA and CDR2 SQIVND (reference sequence).

The chain links TRBV28 to TRBJ2-7; TRBD1 aligns across 8 bases. CDR3 length equals 15 residues. Germline lookup yields CDR1 MDHEN and CDR2 SYDVKM. Trimming at V came to 7 bases and at J to 0 bases, leaving 8 bases not matched to a gene. CDR3: CASIPAGTGSYEQYF. As DNA, the CDR3 is TGTGCCAGCATTCCTGCCGGGACAGGCTCCTACGAGCAGTACTTC.

The chain couples TRBV2 to TRBJ2-3; 8 positions agree with TRBD1. Trimming took 7 bases from V and 6 from J; bases not matched to a gene: 12. This CDR3 is 15 amino acids long. CDR1 is SNHLY, CDR2 FYNNEI, per germline. Here the CDR3 DNA reads TGTGCCAGCATTCCCCAGGGGGCGCGAGCCGATACGCAGTATTTT. Amino acids: CASIPQGARADTQYF.

This clone came up many times. This chain connects TRBV6-6 to TRBJ1-5; TRBD1 agrees at 10 bases. Trimming took 7 bases from V and 4 from J; bases not matched to a gene: 4. CDR1 and CDR2 from the germline V gene are MNHNY and SVGAGI (reference sequence). CDR3 size: 14 residues. CDR3 protein: CASTPGQGNQPQHF. CDR3 DNA: TGTGCCAGCACCCCGGGACAGGGGAATCAGCCCCAGCATTTT.

The rearrangement links TRBV4-1 to TRBJ1-5; D is unresolved. Trimming took 1 base from V and 6 from J, leaving 10 bases between them. The CDR3 runs to 14 residues. Per germline, CDR1 MGHRA and CDR2 YSYEKL. The CDR3 region is CASSQVQGGQPQHF. CDR3 nucleotides: TGCGCCAGCAGCCAAGTTCAAGGAGGTCAGCCCCAGCATTTT.

The V and J genes are TRBV21-1 and TRBJ1-6; the listed D gene, TRBD1, was not tested against the DNA. TRBV21-1 is given as a pseudogene. This CDR3 has 15 amino acids. CDR3 sequence: CARLRQGPYNSPLHF. The CDR3 DNA follows: TGTGCCAGGCTAAGACAGGGACCCTATAATTCACCCCTCCACTTT.

CDR3 sequence (DNA): TGTGCCAGCAGCCAAGAGGGCAGGTACGAGCAGTACTTC. Protein: CASSQEGRYEQYF. This chain connects TRBV3-1 (or the pseudogene TRBV3-2) to TRBJ2-7; D ambiguous. V was pared by 0 bases and J by 4 bases, with 7 bases between. Germline V gene data show CDR1 as LGHDT and CDR2 as YNNKEL (reference sequence). This CDR3 region has 13 residues.

V and J are TRBV19 and TRBJ2-1; tentative D call: TRBD2 (5 bases). The length of the CDR3 is 16 residues. V lost 7 bases and J lost 0, with 16 bases in between. Germline V gives CDR1 LNHDA, CDR2 SQIVND (reference sequence). CDR3 nucleotide sequence: TGTGCCAGTACTACCTCTGGAGGAAGCTCCTACAATGAGCAGTTCTTC. The encoded protein is CASTTSGGSSYNEQFF.

This chain uses TRBV6-1 with TRBJ1-3; D gene uncertain. V was trimmed by 2 bases and J by 7 bases, leaving 12 bases between them. The CDR3 is 14 amino acids. Germline values: CDR1 MNHNS, CDR2 SASEGT. CDR3 amino acids: CASSERGRWNTIYF. CDR3 DNA sequence: TGTGCCAGCAGTGAACGTGGCAGATGGAACACCATATATTTT.

The chain uses TRBV19 and TRBJ2-2, with TRBD1 matching 10 bases. V lost 5 bases and J lost 4; bases outside the gene matches: 4. The CDR3 length is 15 residues. Germline values: CDR1 LNHDA, CDR2 SQIVND (reference sequence). This chain's CDR3 is CASSDRGRITGELFF. CDR3 coding DNA: TGTGCCAGTAGTGACAGGGGGCGTATCACCGGGGAGCTGTTTTTT. The variable domain in full, completed from reference TRBV19 and TRBJ2-2, reads DGGITQSPKYLFRKEGQNVTLSCEQNLNHDAMYWYRQDPGQGLRLIYYSQIVNDFQKGDIAEGYSVSREKKESFPLTVTSAQKNPTAFYLCASSDRGRITGELFFGEGSRLTVL.

The gene calls are TRBV19 and TRBJ1-5; D uncertain. V gave up 1 base and J gave up 6 bases, with 7 bases separating them. The length of the CDR3 is 13 residues. CDR1 LNHDA and CDR2 SQIVND come from the germline V gene (reference sequence). CDR3 protein: CASSIAFLQPQHF. In nucleotides, the CDR3 is TGTGCCAGTAGTATAGCCTTCCTTCAGCCCCAGCATTTT.

The genes are TRBV4-1 and TRBJ2-7; 8 nucleotides align to TRBD1. Germline assignment: CDR1 MGHRA and CDR2 YSYEKL. V dropped 1 base and J dropped 7; count of bases not matched to a gene: 12. The CDR3 sequence is 16 residues long. In nucleotides, the CDR3 is TGCGCCAGCAGCCAAGTTGGCCCAGGGGGCGCGGAGGAGCAGTACGTC. As protein: CASSQVGPGGAEEQYV.

Ten or more counts support this clone. J is TRBJ1-6 and V is TRBV3-1 (or the pseudogene TRBV3-2); TRBD1 might be the D (6 bases). V was pared by 1 base and J by 11 bases, with 15 bases between. Germline V gene lookup returns CDR1 LGHDT and CDR2 YNNKEL (reference sequence). The CDR3 contains 15 residues. In DNA form, the CDR3 reads TGTGCCAGCAGCCAAGCGAGGGGGTTGAATCCACCCCTCCACTTT. Translation gives CASSQARGLNPPLHF.

This clone was observed at least ten times. This chain joins TRBV2 and TRBJ1-6; tentatively, D is TRBD1 (5 bases). The V and J ends lost 6 bases and 4 bases respectively, with 7 bases between them. There are 13 residues in the CDR3. Germline V gives CDR1 SNHLY, CDR2 FYNNEI. Here the CDR3 reads CASRRQYNSPLHF. In nucleotides, the CDR3 is TGTGCCAGCAGGAGACAGTATAATTCACCCCTCCACTTT.

This chain connects TRBV6-5 to TRBJ2-1; 11 bases agree with TRBD1. The CDR3 extends over 16 amino acids. J gave up 8 bases and V 2 bases, and 8 bases lay outside the gene matches. Germline loops: CDR1 MNHEY, CDR2 SVGAGI. CDR3 in DNA: TGTGCCAGCAGTTACATCCCGGGACAGGGGGACCATGAGCAGTTCTTC. Translation gives CASSYIPGQGDHEQFF.